These 15 T cell receptor beta chains share one sample of origin, sequenced in a study of tumor-infiltrating lymphocytes in primary liver carcinoma. From unsorted bulk tissue weighing roughly 19-34 mg, DNA and RNA were co-extracted. From roughly 0.55 ug of total RNA, TCR beta-specific cDNA was reverse-transcribed using a constant-region primer. For TCR beta, libraries were produced by three nested multiplex PCR rounds using slightly modified ARM-PCR. Two initial PCR rounds of approximately 10 cycles each paired TRBV1-TRBV30 forward primers with a C-beta reverse primer. TCRdb reprocessed the multiplex PCR reads with MiXCR, giving one entry per CDR3 protein. The table shows 100,000 or so distinct CDR3 sequences, with roughly 80% occurring only once. The specimen was liver tumor tissue from sampling region 3. Documented subset: tumor region T3, left-lateral pole. All receptors come from a man aged 35 to 55 with primary liver carcinoma and hepatitis B virus infection.

This clonotype was observed once. The conserved closing phenylalanine or tryptophan is absent in this CDR3, likely reflecting a read error. It is unclear where the CDR3 begins or ends on the DNA, so no DNA is shown, and the CDR3 is as TCRdb lists it. V is TRBV5-4 and J is TRBJ2-5; the listed D gene, TRBD2, was not tested against the DNA. The CDR3 spans 13 residues, counting both ends. CDR1 and CDR2 from the germline V gene are SGHNT and YYREEE (reference sequence). CDR3 sequence: CACSAGRQETQYL.

This clonotype has just a few counts. V gene TRBV29-1 combines with J gene TRBJ2-3; maybe TRBD2 (5 bases). CDR3 size: 14 residues. Germline V lookup: CDR1 SQVTM, CDR2 ANQGSEA. CDR3 bases: TGCAGTGTAGAGGGTAGAACCCCCACAGATACGCAGTATTTT. Its protein is CSVEGRTPTDTQYF.

The chain has TRBV15 and TRBJ2-5, with D perhaps TRBD2 (5 bases). CDR1 and CDR2 (germline): LNHNV, YYDKDF (reference sequence). The CDR3 has 15 residues. Trimming left V 0 bases short and J 3 bases short, with 11 bases between. CDR3 residues: CATSRDSAAEETQYF. DNA for the CDR3: TGTGCCACCAGCAGAGATTCAGCGGCCGAAGAGACCCAGTACTTC.

The chain employs TRBV4-2 and TRBJ2-1, with 9 bases fitting TRBD1. Losses at the gene ends were 3 bases for V and 5 bases for J; bases not matched to a gene: 8. Germline V lookup: CDR1 LGHNA, CDR2 YNFKEQ. The CDR3 extends over 16 amino acids. The CDR3 DNA follows: TGTGCCAGCAGCCATGCCTGCGGACAGGGGAACAATGAGCAGTTCTTC. Its protein is CASSHACGQGNNEQFF.

With regard to this clonotype: One end of the junction fails to match germline, which may point to a read error. The chain couples TRBV4-1 to TRBJ2-7, with TRBD2 as a possible D gene (5 bases). This CDR3 spans 15 amino acids. The germline V gene encodes CDR1 MGHRA and CDR2 YSYEKL. CDR3 sequence: CASSQVSSGAYGQYF. The CDR3 DNA follows: TGCGCCAGTAGCCAAGTCTCAAGCGGCGCCTACGGGCAGTACTTC.

This clonotype was seen repeatedly, ten times or more. The chain is built from TRBV5-1 and TRBJ2-7, with 8 bases lining up with TRBD2. CDR1 is SGHRS, CDR2 YFSETQ, per germline. J was trimmed by 0 bases and V by 2 bases; bases with no gene match: 16. This CDR3 comprises 19 residues. CDR3 in DNA: TGCGCCAGCAGCTTAAATCAACGGCGGCTAGCGGGCCTCTCCTACGAGCAGTACTTC. Its translation: CASSLNQRRLAGLSYEQYF.

The chain recombines TRBV7-8 with TRBJ2-5, with 9 bases lining up with TRBD1. V was pared by 5 bases and J by 4 bases, with 5 bases of the junction left unmatched. The germline CDR1 and CDR2 sequences are SGHVS and FQNEAQ. This CDR3 comprises 14 residues. The CDR3 DNA sequence: TGTGCCAGCAGCATTACAGGGGGCGGAGAGACCCAGTACTTC. Its protein is CASSITGGGETQYF. Full variable domain (outside the CDR3, taken from reference TRBV7-8 and TRBJ2-5): GAGVSQSPRYKVAKRGQDVALRCDPISGHVSLFWYQQALGQGPEFLTYFQNEAQLDKSGLPSDRFFAERPEGSVSTLKIQRTQQEDSAVYLCASSITGGGETQYFGPGTRLLVL.

The chain has TRBV11-2 and TRBJ2-4; D possibly corresponds to TRBD1 (6 bases). The CDR3 runs to 17 residues. CDR1 is SGHAT, CDR2 FQNNGV, per germline. V lost 0 bases, J lost 8 bases, and 20 bases lay in between. In DNA, the CDR3 is TGTGCCAGCAGCTTAGACAGGACAGCTCTAGCCAGAGACATTCAGTACTTC. It yields the protein CASSLDRTALARDIQYF.

This clonotype appeared a single time. Compared with germline, one end of the junction differs, possibly owing to a read error. CDR3 bases: TGCGCCATCAGCCCCCGTTACGAGCAGTACTTC. This codes for CAISPRYEQYF. This chain uses TRBV28 with TRBJ2-7; unclear D gene. Germline lookup yields CDR1 MDHEN and CDR2 SYDVKM. This CDR3 comprises 11 residues.

With respect to this clonotype: The junction differs from germline at one of its ends, possibly a read error. The chain joins TRBV11-3 to TRBJ2-3; perhaps TRBD2 as D (6 bases). The CDR3 covers 16 residues. CDR1 and CDR2 from the germline V gene are SGHNT and YENEEA. CDR3 protein: CTSSGSPAGWVDTQYF. CDR3 in DNA: TGTACCAGCAGCGGCAGCCCTGCGGGATGGGTGGATACGCAGTATTTT.

Of note for this clonotype: The conserved final phenylalanine or tryptophan is absent from the CDR3, which likely points to a read error. The rearrangement links TRBV12-3 or TRBV12-4 to TRBJ1-1; a weak D match, TRBD1 (5 bases). Between the trimmed V and J ends, which lost 5 bases and 3 bases, there was a span of 13 bases. CDR3 size: 14 residues. The CDR3 region has the DNA TGTGCCAGCAGTCCCCCCAGGGCAGACACTGAAGCTTTCATT. It codes for CASSPPRADTEAFI.

This clonotype was seen a handful of times. The junction departs from the called germline gene at one end, perhaps through a read error. J is TRBJ2-1 and V is TRBV20-1; 14 nucleotides align to TRBD2. Per germline, CDR1 DFQATT and CDR2 SNEGSKA (reference sequence). This CDR3 has 14 residues. The CDR3 protein is CSARGLAGEYEQLF. The DNA of the CDR3 is TGCAGTGCCCGGGGACTAGCGGGAGAGTATGAGCAGCTCTTC.

The genes are TRBV29-1 and TRBJ2-1; the D gene is possibly TRBD2 (7 bases). This CDR3 contains 13 residues. Germline V lookup: CDR1 SQVTM, CDR2 ANQGSEA. The CDR3, as DNA: TGCAGTGTTCAGCTAAGGGGGGGCGATGAGCAGTTCTTC. Its protein is CSVQLRGGDEQFF.

Regarding this clonotype: An end of the junction does not agree with germline; a read error may underlie this. The chain combines TRBV6-2 or TRBV6-3 with TRBJ2-3, with TRBD2 matching over 8 bases. Germline-derived CDR1 and CDR2 are MNHEY and SVGEGT. CDR3 length: 13 residues. The CDR3 is CASSAGTRIPQYF. As DNA, the CDR3 is TGTGCCAGTTCCGCTGGGACTAGAATCCCGCAATATTTT.

In the case of this clonotype: The germline gene is not matched at one end of the junction; a read error may be the cause. This chain joins TRBV19 and TRBJ1-1; unclear D gene. CDR3 size: 15 residues. CDR1 and CDR2 (germline): LNHDA, SQIVND (reference sequence). The CDR3 sequence: CASCLMAPCDSEAIF. CDR3 nucleotide sequence: TGTGCCAGCTGTCTTATGGCACCCTGCGACTCTGAAGCTATCTTT.